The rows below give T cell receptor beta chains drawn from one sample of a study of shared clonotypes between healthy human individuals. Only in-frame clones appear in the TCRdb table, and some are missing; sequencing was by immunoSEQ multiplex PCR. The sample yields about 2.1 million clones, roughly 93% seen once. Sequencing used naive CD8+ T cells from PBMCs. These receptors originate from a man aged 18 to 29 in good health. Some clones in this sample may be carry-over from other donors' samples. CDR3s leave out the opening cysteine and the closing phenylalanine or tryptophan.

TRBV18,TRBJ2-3,ASSQPRRREGADTQY
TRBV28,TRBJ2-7,ASSRDPPLREQY
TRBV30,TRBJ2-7,AWGTDYEQY
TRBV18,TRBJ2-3,ASSPATSTDTQY
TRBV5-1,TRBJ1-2,ASSFYQGDRVAGYT
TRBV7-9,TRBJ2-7,ASSARESGSYEQY
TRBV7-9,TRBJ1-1,ASSPEMTGANTEAF
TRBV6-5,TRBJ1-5,ASSYSKGVEPQH
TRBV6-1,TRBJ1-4,ASSDGTTNEKLF
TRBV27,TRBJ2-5,ASSLQDDETQY
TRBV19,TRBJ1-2,ASSLPGLTRDGYT
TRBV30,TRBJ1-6,AWQGSYNSPLH
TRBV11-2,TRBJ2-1,ASSGNFREQF
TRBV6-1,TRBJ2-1,ASSEALLWEGAAQDNEQF
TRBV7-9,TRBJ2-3,ASSFPGGGDSARADTQY
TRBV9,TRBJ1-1,ASSAGTGRNTEAF
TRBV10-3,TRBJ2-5,AISESPTRGSETQY
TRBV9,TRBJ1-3,ASSVDGGSGNTIY
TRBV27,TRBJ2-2,ASSLVTGELF
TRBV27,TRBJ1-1,ASSSFWSNTEAF